A single sample gave rise to the 17 T cell receptor beta chains below, sequenced in a study of T cell repertoires in cytomegalovirus infection. No antigens are known for them. MiXCR, run by TCRdb on the reads, gives a single entry per CDR3 protein. The table has 800,000 to 950,000 distinct CDR3 sequences, less than 35% seen once. Source: cultured CD8+ T cells from PBMCs, taken from culture after CMV antigen stimulation. The receptor set was obtained from a human donor in good health (CMV status not recorded). Some clones in this sample may be carry-over from other donors' samples.

There are many counts of this clonotype. The gene calls are TRBV7-2 and TRBJ1-1, with 9 bases aligning to TRBD1. Trimming at V came to 2 bases and at J to 4 bases, leaving 5 bases not matched to a gene. Germline assignment: CDR1 SGHTA and CDR2 FQGNSA. This CDR3 region has 15 residues. CDR3 loop: CASSLNRGPSTEAFF. The CDR3 DNA reads as TGTGCCAGCAGCTTAAACAGGGGGCCGAGCACTGAAGCTTTCTTT. The full variable domain, rest sourced from reference TRBV7-2 and TRBJ1-1, is GAGVSQSPSNKVTEKGKDVELRCDPISGHTALYWYRQSLGQGLEFLIYFQGNSAPDKSGLPSDRFSAERTGGSVSTLTIQRTQQEDSAVYLCASSLNRGPSTEAFFGQGTRLTVV.

The rearrangement links TRBV12-5 to TRBJ1-5, with D perhaps matching TRBD1 (6 bases). The CDR3 is 16 residues long. Between the trimmed V and J ends, which lost 5 bases and 7 bases, there was a span of 21 bases. From germline, CDR1 is LGHNT and CDR2 FRNRAP. This CDR3 is CASGPGRGGQGQPQHF. The CDR3 nucleotides are TGTGCTAGTGGTCCTGGACGGGGGGGCCAAGGACAGCCCCAGCATTTT.

In DNA form, the CDR3 reads TGTGCCAGCAGCCGAGACTCCGGGACAGGGGGCTCCAATGAGCAGTTCTTC. Translated: CASSRDSGTGGSNEQFF. The J gene is TRBJ2-1, the V gene TRBV3-1, with 12 bases that match TRBD1. Germline V CDR1 and CDR2: LGHDT, YNNKEL (reference sequence). V was pared by 4 bases and J by 6 bases, with 10 bases of the junction left unmatched. This CDR3 region has 17 residues.

This clonotype has a handful of counts. The chain combines TRBV12-3 or TRBV12-4 with TRBJ1-3, with no clear D. The CDR3 is made up of 17 amino acids. Trimming pared 4 bases from V and 4 bases from J, leaving 20 bases between. The CDR3 DNA reads as TGTGCCAGCAGTTCCCCGGGCAGGCTCCTGGAAGGAAACACCATATATTTT. This sequence encodes CASSSPGRLLEGNTIYF.

This clonotype was counted a few times. The J gene is TRBJ1-5, the V gene TRBV19; TRBD1 agrees at 7 bases. The ends lost 7 bases at V and 2 bases at J; junction bases unmatched: 8. CDR1 and CDR2 (germline): LNHDA, SQIVND (reference sequence). The CDR3 contains 15 residues. The CDR3 coding sequence is TGTGCCAGTATTCTATCAGGGGGTGGCAATCAGCCCCAGCATTTT. Its translation is CASILSGGGNQPQHF.

This chain links TRBV6-6 with TRBJ1-5, with TRBD1 identical over 7 bases. The CDR3 spans 14 residues. Germline assignment: CDR1 MNHNY and CDR2 SVGAGI (reference sequence). V trimming: 5 bases; J trimming: 2 bases; junction bases outside the gene matches: 3. The DNA for the CDR3 is TGTGCCAGCAGTACAGGGGAGGGCAATCAGCCCCAGCATTTT. Translated: CASSTGEGNQPQHF.

CDR3 in amino acids: CASSYSLHTYNEQFF. DNA of the CDR3: TGTGCCAGCAGTTACTCACTTCACACCTACAATGAGCAGTTCTTC. The J gene is TRBJ2-1, the V gene TRBV6-2 or TRBV6-3; D is undetermined. The CDR3 sequence is 15 residues long. Looked up from germline, CDR1 is MNHEY and CDR2 is SVGEGT. V lost 0 bases and J 2 bases, leaving 8 bases between the germline ends.

The chain couples TRBV25-1 to TRBJ1-2; D not resolved. The CDR3 loop spans 12 amino acids. The V and J ends lost 4 bases and 2 bases respectively, with 5 bases between them. The germline V gene encodes CDR1 MGHDK and CDR2 SYGVNS. The CDR3 region has the DNA TGTGCCAGCAGTGGGCGGAACTATGGCTACACCTTC. It specifies CASSGRNYGYTF.

This chain joins TRBV11-3 and TRBJ2-2, with 10 nucleotides matching TRBD1. V shed 2 bases, J shed 4 bases, and the junction held 4 bases outside the gene matches. CDR1 SGHNT and CDR2 YENEEA come from the germline V gene. The CDR3 length is 16 residues. Written as DNA, the CDR3 is TGTGCCAGCAGCTTAAAGGGACAGGGGAGCACCGGGGAGCTGTTTTTT. Encoded protein: CASSLKGQGSTGELFF.

This clonotype showed up just a few times. This chain joins TRBV12-3 or TRBV12-4 and TRBJ2-2, with D possibly being TRBD1 (6 bases). V shed 6 bases and J shed 4 bases, with 12 bases lying between them. This CDR3 is built from 14 residues. CDR3 DNA sequence: TGTGCCAGCAGCAGGGACACTGGCACCGGGGAGCTGTTTTTT. This encodes CASSRDTGTGELFF.

This clonotype has more than one count but fewer than ten. The V call is TRBV6-2 or TRBV6-3, the J call TRBJ1-1; the match to TRBD1 covers 7 bases. The germline V gene has CDR1 MNHEY and CDR2 SVGEGT. Trimming removed 5 bases from V and 2 bases from J; junction bases left unmatched: 17. This CDR3 is built from 18 residues. CDR3 sequence reads: CASSPYSTGVGFNTEAFF. Written as DNA, the CDR3 is TGTGCCAGCAGTCCCTACTCCACAGGGGTTGGTTTCAACACTGAAGCTTTCTTT.

This clonotype was observed a handful of times. The chain has TRBV7-9 and TRBJ1-2, with a weak D call TRBD1 (5 bases). The V gene's germline CDR1 is SEHNR and CDR2 FQNEAQ (reference sequence). This CDR3 region has 15 residues. The V end was cut by 5 bases, the J end by 7 bases, with 20 bases between. CDR3 protein: CASSPSGTPLAGYTF. CDR3 DNA: TGTGCCAGCAGCCCGTCCGGGACCCCCCTGGCTGGCTACACCTTC.

The V gene is TRBV5-6, the J gene TRBJ2-7; D is undetermined. CDR3 size: 18 residues. V lost 2 bases and J 0 bases, leaving 21 bases between the germline ends. The germline CDR1 and CDR2 sequences are SGHDT and YYEEEE. The CDR3 reads CASSFAVTSFEYSYEQYF. CDR3 bases: TGTGCCAGCAGCTTCGCCGTTACCAGCTTCGAATACTCCTACGAGCAGTACTTC.

This chain uses TRBV7-6 with TRBJ2-1; D perhaps matches TRBD1 (5 bases). V was trimmed by 1 base and J by 8 bases, leaving 18 bases between them. Germline-derived CDR1 and CDR2 are SGHVS and FNYEAQ. This CDR3 comprises 16 residues. For the CDR3, the DNA is TGTGCCAGCAGCTTAGAGGCAGGGATCGGTTACGATGAGCAGTTCTTC. It specifies CASSLEAGIGYDEQFF.

The chain uses TRBV7-6 and TRBJ2-1, with 7 nucleotides matching TRBD2. Trimming cost V 7 bases and J 5 bases; bases outside gene matches: 11. CDR1 SGHVS and CDR2 FNYEAQ come from the germline V gene. CDR3 length: 15 amino acids. The CDR3 DNA is TGTGCCAGCATCCCGCCGGGGACTACTGACAATGAGCAGTTCTTC. Its protein product is CASIPPGTTDNEQFF.

This clonotype was counted ten times or more. The V call is TRBV6-5, the J call TRBJ2-1; D possibly uses TRBD1 or TRBD2 (5 bases each). CDR1 MNHEY and CDR2 SVGAGI come from the germline V gene. The V end was cut by 4 bases, the J end by 7 bases, with 17 bases between. This CDR3 region has 15 residues. The CDR3 loop reads CASSSPPGRQNEQFF. In DNA, the CDR3 is TGTGCCAGCAGTTCTCCCCCGGGACGGCAGAATGAGCAGTTCTTC.

This chain uses TRBV12-3 or TRBV12-4 with TRBJ1-2; 8 positions match TRBD1. The CDR3 extends over 14 amino acids. Germline trimming cut 4 bases from V and 6 bases from J; bases unmatched to any gene: 7. The CDR3 here is CASSSQGAHDGYTF. CDR3 in DNA: TGTGCCAGCAGTTCTCAGGGGGCGCATGATGGCTACACCTTC.